This T cell receptor (beta chain) appears in the sequencing data of a study of blood T cell repertoires in COVID-19. Germline assignment: CDR1 SGHAT and CDR2 FQNNGV. Trimming at V came to 3 bases and at J to 13 bases, leaving 15 bases not matched to a gene. The CDR3 totals 15 residues. Sequencing was performed with immunoSEQ multiplex PCR; in TCRdb, only in-frame clones are kept and a portion is missing. The table lists fewer than 300,000 clones, roughly nine tenths of them singletons. The receptor was isolated from a man aged 35 to 55 who had recovered from COVID-19. The chain joins TRBV11-2 to TRBJ2-1; TRBD2 matches at 7 bases. Sequenced sample: peripheral blood. The CDR3 bases are TGTGCCAGCAGCTTCGAGGCAGCGGGACTCCCCTCCCAGTTCTTC. It translates to CASSFEAAGLPSQFF.